This T cell receptor (beta chain) was recovered during a study of Graves' ophthalmopathy and Graves' hyperthyroidism. Study summary: At initial diagnosis, peripheral blood was obtained, and this preceded any treatment. Whole-study results and caveats: Blood also held most thyroid clonotypes expanded above 0.001 frequency.

A word on this clonotype: Its antigen is not known.

The TCR beta CDR3 regions underwent amplification from RNA transcripts. HTBI primers served in a first-round RT-PCR, which a second-round multiplex PCR followed. TCRdb used MiXCR to reprocess the multiplex PCR reads, holding one entry per CDR3 protein. The sample includes almost 750,000 distinct CDR3 sequences, approximately 40% of them seen just once. Sequencing was done on a sample of peripheral blood. The clonotype comes from an adult man with Graves' ophthalmopathy.

CDR3 nucleotides: TGCGCCAGCAGCGAGGACAGCTTGAACACTGAAGCTTTCTTT. This translates into CASSEDSLNTEAFF. The chain carries TRBV5-1 and TRBJ1-1, with D perhaps matching TRBD1 (6 bases). The CDR3 is 14 residues long. Per germline, CDR1 SGHRS and CDR2 YFSETQ. The germline V and J ends were trimmed by 4 bases and 0 bases, with 10 bases remaining between them.